This T cell receptor (beta chain) came from a study of control samples from healthy donors and cancer patients (dated by TCRdb to 2020 to 2022). The library relied on the immunoSEQ multiplex PCR assay. TCRdb holds this immuneACCESS table with in-frame rearrangements only. Some clones are missing; in checked studies, unresolved V genes explain under half, and the rest has no known cause. In this sample the table shows 150,000 to 200,000 clones, around nine tenths of which occur a single time. More than 1.3% of the sample is in the top ten clones. CDR1 and CDR2, looked up from the germline V gene (reference sequence), are GTSNPN and SVGIG. Deletion took 1 base off V and 9 bases off J, with a span of 7 bases between the germline ends. From its cysteine to its phenylalanine, the CDR3 spans 11 amino acids. The read is trimmed to its CDR3 DNA, 33 bases read in frame from base 1. To note about this clone: Its recognized antigen is unknown. Per-nucleotide qualities are absent, and no much larger clonotype sits a single base away.

The sequence is built from TRBV30 and TRBJ2-1; the D gene is unclear. The source is a man aged 30 to 39 in good health. The sequenced sample consisted of blood. The DNA sequence is TGTGCCTGGAGTGCGAGCACTGAGCAGTTCTTC. Its translation reads: CAWSASTEQFF.